This TCR beta chain was recovered during a study of control samples from healthy donors and cancer patients. The assay was immunoSEQ multiplex PCR, and TCRdb's table has in-frame clones only and misses some. Of 15,000 to 19,000 clones detected, around 86% appear once; the ten largest clones hold roughly 12%. Germline values: CDR1 SGHRS, CDR2 YFSETQ. The V and J ends lost 5 bases and 5 bases, in that order; junction bases with no gene match: 17. The CDR3 sequence is 17 residues long. Sequencing used PBMCs. This clonotype originated in a woman aged 65 to 85 with colorectal cancer. The chain recombines TRBV5-1 with TRBJ2-7; 9 nucleotides align to TRBD2. In DNA, the CDR3 is TGCGCCAGCAGTTCTCCCTCTGGCGGGAGGGCCTGGGACGAGCAGTACTTC. It translates to CASSSPSGGRAWDEQYF.